Detailed here is one T cell receptor (beta chain). Antigen unknown. This record comes from a study of cytomegalovirus exposure and HLA in healthy donors. Study conclusions and caveats: The study carried out a later analysis of TCR beta sequences. It associated 16,951 of them with specific HLA alleles at a false discovery rate of 0.05.

Use of 60 Vbeta and 13 Jbeta primers characterized the PCR. Sequenced by immunoSEQ multiplex PCR; TCRdb stores in-frame clones only, minus some. The table has approximately 190,000 clones, 70% to 85% seen once. Sequenced: PBMCs. The origin of this receptor is a boy between 2 and 10 years old in good health and CMV-seronegative.

As DNA, the CDR3 is TGTGCCAGCCCGGGGCAGGGGGCATCGAGCAATCAGCCCCAGCATTTT. It specifies CASPGQGASSNQPQHF. The rearrangement uses TRBV19 and TRBJ1-5, with TRBD1 matching over 8 bases. The CDR3 extends over 16 amino acids. V lost 9 bases to trimming and J lost 1 base; unmatched junction nucleotides: 11. Germline loops: CDR1 LNHDA, CDR2 SQIVND (reference sequence).